The clone carrying this T cell receptor (beta chain) was counted only a few times. Its antigen is undetermined. These data are taken from a study of T-cell reconstitution after alpha-beta-depleted transplantation in children. The TCRbeta library was prepared with unique molecular identifiers. One entry per CDR3 protein results from TCRdb running MiXCR on the PCR reads. Altogether some 600,000 distinct CDR3 sequences are present, 10% to 15% being singletons, with the ten largest covering about 2.2%. Study conclusions and caveats: Some patients' high day-60 TCRbeta diversity was attributed to recipient cells surviving conditioning. A year had passed since transplant, and T-cell counts and diversity by then came mostly from newly produced T cells.

The specimen comprised PBMCs, mostly from graft donor cells, sampled 360 days after TCRalphabeta/CD19-depleted stem cell transplant. The receptor was derived from a male patient under 18 who had a stem cell transplant for acute myeloid leukemia, so the T cells may come from the graft donor.

The CDR3 is CASSQIAGSSYNEQFF. In nucleotides, the CDR3 is TGTGCCAGCAGTCAGATAGCGGGAAGCTCCTACAATGAGCAGTTCTTC. This sequence joins TRBV6-1 and TRBJ2-1; 8 bases align to TRBD2. Trimming at V came to 5 bases and at J to 0 bases, leaving 6 bases not matched to a gene. This CDR3 region has 16 residues. Germline CDR1 reads MNHNS; CDR2 reads SASEGT.